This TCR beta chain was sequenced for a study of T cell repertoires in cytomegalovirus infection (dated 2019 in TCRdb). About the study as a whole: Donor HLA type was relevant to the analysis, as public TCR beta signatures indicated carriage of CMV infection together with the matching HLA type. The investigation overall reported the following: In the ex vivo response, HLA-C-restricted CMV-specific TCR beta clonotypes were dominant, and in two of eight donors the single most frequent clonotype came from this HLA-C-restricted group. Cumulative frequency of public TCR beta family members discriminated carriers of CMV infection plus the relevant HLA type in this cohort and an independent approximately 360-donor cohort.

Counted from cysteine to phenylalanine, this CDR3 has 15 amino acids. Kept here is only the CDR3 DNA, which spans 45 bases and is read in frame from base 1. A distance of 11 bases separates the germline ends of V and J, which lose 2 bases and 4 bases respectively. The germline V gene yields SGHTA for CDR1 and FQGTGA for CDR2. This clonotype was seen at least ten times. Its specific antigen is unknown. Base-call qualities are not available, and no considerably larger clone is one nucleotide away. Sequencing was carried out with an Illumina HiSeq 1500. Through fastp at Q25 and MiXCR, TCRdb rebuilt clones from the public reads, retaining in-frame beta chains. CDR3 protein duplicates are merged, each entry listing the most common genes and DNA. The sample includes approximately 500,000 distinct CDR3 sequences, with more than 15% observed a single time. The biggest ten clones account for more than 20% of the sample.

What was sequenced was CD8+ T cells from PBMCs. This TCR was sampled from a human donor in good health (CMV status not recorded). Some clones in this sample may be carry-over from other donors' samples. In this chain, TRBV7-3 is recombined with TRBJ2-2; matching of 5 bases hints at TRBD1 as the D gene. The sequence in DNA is TGTGCCAGCAGCTTAGACAGCAGACTCACCGGGGAGCTGTTTTTT. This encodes CASSLDSRLTGELFF.